Following are 19 T cell receptor beta chains from one sample sequenced in a study of control samples from healthy donors and cancer patients (dated by TCRdb to 2020 to 2022). Preparation of the library involved the immunoSEQ multiplex PCR assay. The immuneACCESS repertoire file appears here via TCRdb, limited to in-frame rearrangements. These files lack a portion of the clones; in checked studies, under half of the deficit traces to unresolved V genes, and the cause of the others is not known. The sample table lists 120,000 or so clones, under 95% of them with a count of one. The ten largest account for approximately 9% of the sample. Specimen: blood. The receptor set was obtained from a man aged 18 to 30 in good health.

The rearrangement uses TRBV10-3 and TRBJ2-7; no clear D. Trimming removed 9 bases at V and 0 bases at J, with 12 bases between. In germline, CDR1 is ENHRY, CDR2 SYGVKD. This CDR3 is built from 13 residues. The CDR3 region is CAIRTGLSYEQYF. The CDR3 bases are TGTGCCATTAGAACGGGCCTCTCCTACGAGCAGTACTTC.

This chain uses TRBV9 with TRBJ2-1, with D unclear. The germline CDR1 and CDR2 sequences are SGDLS and YYNGEE. The length of the CDR3 is 15 residues. The V gene lost 0 bases and the J gene lost 2 bases, with 9 bases spanning the gap. The chain's CDR3 is CASSVAGPPYNEQFF. Written as DNA, the CDR3 is TGTGCCAGCAGCGTAGCCGGGCCTCCCTACAATGAGCAGTTCTTC.

V usage is TRBV4-2 and J usage is TRBJ1-4, with a weak D call TRBD1 (6 bases). Germline values: CDR1 LGHNA, CDR2 YNFKEQ. This CDR3 region has 14 residues. The V and J ends lost 0 bases and 14 bases respectively, with 16 bases between them. CDR3 nucleotide sequence: TGTGCCAGCAGCCAAGAGACAGGAACGACTAAGCTGTTTTTT. Translation gives CASSQETGTTKLFF.

J is TRBJ1-3 and V is TRBV18; D ambiguous. V was trimmed by 3 bases and J by 11 bases, leaving 14 bases between them. The CDR3 contains 13 residues. CDR1 and CDR2 (germline): KGHSH, LQKENI. This CDR3 is CASSPTTGIPIYF. DNA of the CDR3: TGTGCCAGCTCACCGACCACCGGCATCCCCATATATTTT.

The chain uses TRBV5-1 and TRBJ2-2; D ambiguous. The V gene lost 0 bases and the J gene lost 1 base, with 7 bases spanning the gap. The CDR3 has 15 residues. CDR1 and CDR2 from the germline V gene are SGHRS and YFSETQ. The CDR3 DNA follows: TGCGCCAGCAGCTTGGCGGATGGGAACACCGGGGAGCTGTTTTTT. Translated, it gives CASSLADGNTGELFF. Full variable domain (remainder filled in from reference TRBV5-1 and TRBJ2-2): KAGVTQTPRYLIKTRGQQVTLSCSPISGHRSVSWYQQTPGQGLQFLFEYFSETQRNKGNFPGRFSGRQFSNSRSEMNVSTLELGDSALYLCASSLADGNTGELFFGEGSRLTVL.

This clone was counted a few times. The chain uses TRBV5-1 and TRBJ2-5; unclear D gene. The V gene's germline CDR1 is SGHRS and CDR2 YFSETQ. This CDR3 region has 16 residues. V lost 0 bases, J lost 1 base, and 13 bases lay in between. CDR3 region: CASSLASDRVQETQYF. CDR3 coding DNA: TGCGCCAGCAGCTTGGCCTCTGACCGAGTCCAAGAGACCCAGTACTTC.

The rearrangement links TRBV19 to TRBJ1-1; D remains unclear. The V gene lost 6 bases and the J gene lost 6 bases, with 14 bases spanning the gap. The CDR3 has 13 amino acids. Looked up from germline, CDR1 is LNHDA and CDR2 is SQIVND (reference sequence). The CDR3 DNA is TGTGCCAGTAGCAGTGATAGGAGCGCTGAAGCTTTCTTT. It codes for CASSSDRSAEAFF. The complete variable domain, with remaining parts taken from reference TRBV19 and TRBJ1-1, reads DGGITQSPKYLFRKEGQNVTLSCEQNLNHDAMYWYRQDPGQGLRLIYYSQIVNDFQKGDIAEGYSVSREKKESFPLTVTSAQKNPTAFYLCASSSDRSAEAFFGQGTRLTVV.

The genes are TRBV4-1 and TRBJ2-1; D is undetermined. The CDR3 runs 15 residues. Per germline, CDR1 MGHRA and CDR2 YSYEKL. Between the trimmed V and J ends, which lost 0 bases and 0 bases, there was a span of 6 bases. CDR3 region: CASSQEYHSYNEQFF. The CDR3 bases are TGCGCCAGCAGCCAAGAGTACCACTCCTACAATGAGCAGTTCTTC.

This clone showed up just once. The CDR3, as DNA: TGTGCCAGCAGTTCCACTTACAGGGATTCACCCCTCCACTTT. It is translated as CASSSTYRDSPLHF. The V gene is TRBV6-5, the J gene TRBJ1-6; maybe TRBD1 (6 bases). V gave up 4 bases and J gave up 8 bases, with 12 bases separating them. This CDR3 is built from 14 residues. The germline V gene has CDR1 MNHEY and CDR2 SVGAGI.

The chain recombines TRBV6-5 with TRBJ2-7, with no clear D. The CDR3 loop spans 14 amino acids. Between the trimmed V and J ends, which lost 6 bases and 0 bases, there was a span of 12 bases. In germline, CDR1 is MNHEY, CDR2 SVGAGI. DNA for the CDR3: TGTGCCAGCAGCCGAGATCCAAGCTCCTACGAGCAGTACTTC. Translation gives CASSRDPSSYEQYF.

The chain couples TRBV7-9 to TRBJ1-2; TRBD1 might be the D (6 bases). From germline, CDR1 is SEHNR and CDR2 FQNEAQ (reference sequence). V lost 3 bases, J lost 7 bases, and 12 bases lay in between. The CDR3 runs 13 residues. CDR3 protein: CASSFGGLVGYTF. CDR3 bases: TGTGCCAGCAGCTTTGGGGGGCTCGTTGGCTACACCTTC. Full variable domain (missing parts from reference TRBV7-9 and TRBJ1-2): DTGVSQNPRHKITKRGQNVTFRCDPISEHNRLYWYRQTLGQGPEFLTYFQNEAQLEKSRLLSDRFSAERPKGSFSTLEIQRTEQGDSAMYLCASSFGGLVGYTFGSGTRLTVV.

The chain joins TRBV9 to TRBJ2-1; D remains ambiguous. Trimming took 5 bases from V and 10 from J, leaving 10 bases between them. The CDR3 runs 11 residues. Germline V lookup: CDR1 SGDLS, CDR2 YYNGEE. The CDR3 spells CASRRGREQFF. CDR3 DNA: TGTGCCAGCAGGAGAGGTAGGGAGCAGTTCTTC.

The rearrangement links TRBV4-2 to TRBJ2-7; 9 bases match TRBD2. Germline CDR1 and CDR2: LGHNA and YNFKEQ. V was pared by 0 bases and J by 2 bases, with 2 bases of the junction left unmatched. This CDR3 spans 15 amino acids. CDR3 region: CASSQELAGTYEQYF. CDR3 coding DNA: TGTGCCAGCAGCCAAGAGCTAGCGGGGACCTACGAGCAGTACTTC.

The chain joins TRBV10-3 to TRBJ2-7; perhaps TRBD2 as D (6 bases). V dropped 6 bases and J dropped 5 bases, with 14 bases sitting between them. The CDR3 spans 13 residues. Germline CDR1 and CDR2: ENHRY and SYGVKD. CDR3 sequence (DNA): TGTGCCATCAGGGGACTGGGGGACCACGAGCAGTACTTC. Translation gives CAIRGLGDHEQYF.

V usage is TRBV2 and J usage is TRBJ2-5, with 7 bases identical to TRBD1. With V trimmed by 10 bases and J by 1 base, 9 bases remained unmatched. The CDR3 is made up of 14 amino acids. Germline V lookup: CDR1 SNHLY, CDR2 FYNNEI. The CDR3 loop reads CATYRGQIQETQYF. The CDR3 DNA follows: TGTGCCACCTATAGGGGGCAGATCCAAGAGACCCAGTACTTC.

By share, this clone counts as medium-sized. This rearrangement joins TRBV6-5 to TRBJ1-1, with a tentative D call TRBD1 (6 bases). V was clipped by 3 bases and J by 4 bases, with 15 bases between them. CDR1 MNHEY and CDR2 SVGAGI come from the germline V gene. The CDR3 totals 15 residues. The CDR3 spells CASSYWGGKFTEAFF. In nucleotides, the CDR3 is TGTGCCAGCAGTTATTGGGGGGGCAAGTTCACTGAAGCTTTCTTT.

The J gene is TRBJ1-2, the V gene TRBV15; D is undetermined. Trimming cost V 0 bases and J 2 bases, with 7 bases left between them. This CDR3 comprises 14 residues. Germline values: CDR1 LNHNV, CDR2 YYDKDF (reference sequence). This CDR3 is CATSREGGNYGYTF. The CDR3 region has the DNA TGTGCCACCAGCAGAGAGGGAGGCAACTATGGCTACACCTTC.

This clone was recorded once. V is TRBV19 and J is TRBJ1-5, with 7 nucleotides matching TRBD1. The CDR3 loop spans 16 amino acids. With V trimmed by 6 bases and J by 3 bases, 11 bases remained unmatched. Per the germline V gene, CDR1 is LNHDA and CDR2 is SQIVND (reference sequence). CDR3 DNA sequence: TGTGCCAGTAGAACAGGGGCAGGGGATTACAATCAGCCCCAGCATTTT. As protein: CASRTGAGDYNQPQHF.

J is TRBJ2-1 and V is TRBV7-6; D assignment may be TRBD1 or TRBD2 (5 bases each). The ends were cut back, 8 bases at V and 7 bases at J, with 9 bases in the middle. This CDR3 is built from 11 residues. Per germline, CDR1 SGHVS and CDR2 FNYEAQ. For the CDR3, the DNA is TGTGCCAGCGGGGGTGGGAATGAGCAGTTCTTC. It translates to CASGGGNEQFF.